The source of this TCR beta chain is a study of blood T cell repertoires in COVID-19. On the study more broadly: From T cells, B-cell-depleted T cells, or PBMCs came the material, which was cDNA or gDNA.

The sample holds a few counts of this clone. Germline V CDR1 and CDR2: SGHRS, YFSETQ. V lost 3 bases and J lost 7, with 8 bases in between. The CDR3 loop spans 12 amino acids. Under the authors' procedure: Researchers report that nucleated cell counts were estimated from reference gene primer amplification. Sequencing used immunoSEQ multiplex PCR; TCRdb keeps in-frame clones, though not all of them. V, J and clone size reflect that table, while D and trimming were determined from the DNA. Of hundreds of thousands of clones in the sample, approximately 90% are singletons; the top ten hold around 0.85%.

This chain uses TRBV5-1 with TRBJ2-1; perhaps TRBD2 as D (5 bases). The sequencing sample was made of peripheral blood. This TCR was sampled from a man aged 55 to 70 with COVID-19, enrolled during active disease. CDR3 sequence reads: CASSSGLNEQFF. The CDR3 nucleotides are TGCGCCAGCAGCTCAGGACTGAATGAGCAGTTCTTC.